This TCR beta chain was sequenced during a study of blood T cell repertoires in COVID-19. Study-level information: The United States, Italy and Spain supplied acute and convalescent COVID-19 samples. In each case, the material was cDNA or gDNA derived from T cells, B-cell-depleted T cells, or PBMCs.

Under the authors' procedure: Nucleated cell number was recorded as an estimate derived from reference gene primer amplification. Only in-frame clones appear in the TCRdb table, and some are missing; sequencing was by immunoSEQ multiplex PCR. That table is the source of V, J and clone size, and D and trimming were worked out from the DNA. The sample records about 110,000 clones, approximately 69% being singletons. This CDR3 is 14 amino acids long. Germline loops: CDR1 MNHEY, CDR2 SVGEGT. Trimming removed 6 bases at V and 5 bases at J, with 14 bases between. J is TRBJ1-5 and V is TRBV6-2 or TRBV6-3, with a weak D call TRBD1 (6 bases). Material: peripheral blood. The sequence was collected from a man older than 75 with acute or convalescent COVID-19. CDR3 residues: CASSRHRDYQPQHF. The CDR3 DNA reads TGTGCCAGCAGCCGGCACAGGGATTATCAGCCCCAGCATTTT.